The 17 T cell receptor beta chains below all came from one sample that was sequenced in a study. MiXCR, applied by TCRdb to the 5' RACE reads, yields one record per CDR3 protein. Here the sample spans under 60,000 distinct CDR3 sequences, about 28% being singletons. Source material: naive CD4+ T cells sorted from blood. The subset was: naive CD4+ T cells, CD4+CD45RA+CD25-. These receptor sequences come from a female donor with breast cancer.

A single count supports this clonotype. CDR3 loop: CASSLNLRGTEAFF. As DNA, the CDR3 is TGTGCCAGCAGCTTGAATTTACGGGGGACTGAAGCTTTCTTT. The chain combines TRBV5-5 with TRBJ1-1, with D maybe TRBD1 (5 bases). Trimming left V 1 base short and J 5 bases short, with 12 bases between. The CDR3 is 14 residues long. Per the germline V gene, CDR1 is SGHKS and CDR2 is YYEKEE (reference sequence).

The chain joins TRBV27 to TRBJ2-1; D is unclear. Trimming cost V 3 bases and J 8 bases, with 11 bases left between them. This CDR3 region has 13 residues. The germline V gene has CDR1 MNHEY and CDR2 SMNVEV (reference sequence). For the CDR3, the DNA is TGTGCCAGCAGTTTCGACAACGTCTATGAGCAGTTCTTC. It yields the protein CASSFDNVYEQFF.

The chain carries TRBV5-1 and TRBJ1-2, with TRBD1 matching 9 bases. V trimming: 0 bases; J trimming: 2 bases; junction bases outside the gene matches: 11. The CDR3 is made up of 18 amino acids. Germline-derived CDR1 and CDR2 are SGHRS and YFSETQ. The DNA of the CDR3 is TGCGCCAGCAGCTTGGCCGGGACAGGGATTATGTTAAACTATGGCTACACCTTC. Translated: CASSLAGTGIMLNYGYTF.

This clonotype was recorded many times. The chain joins TRBV20-1 to TRBJ2-4; TRBD2 aligns across 7 bases. The V gene end was trimmed by 4 bases and the J gene end by 2 bases; junction bases not matched to a gene: 11. This CDR3 comprises 16 residues. In germline, CDR1 is DFQATT, CDR2 SNEGSKA (reference sequence). The CDR3 DNA reads as TGCAGTGCTACCCACCAACCTAGCGGATCCAAAAACATTCAGTACTTC. Protein sequence: CSATHQPSGSKNIQYF.

This chain links TRBV12-3 or TRBV12-4 with TRBJ1-1, with 7 positions matching TRBD1. V was pared by 5 bases and J by 3 bases, with 6 bases of the junction left unmatched. The CDR3 is 14 amino acids. CDR3 coding DNA: TGTGCCAGCAGTATCACAGGGGTCGACACTGAAGCTTTCTTT. It is translated as CASSITGVDTEAFF.

Regarding this clonotype: One end of the junction varies from germline; a read error may be responsible. This chain connects TRBV5-1 to TRBJ1-1; no reliable D call. The CDR3 is 15 residues long. CDR1 SGHRS and CDR2 YFSETQ come from the germline V gene. CDR3 in DNA: TGCGCCGGCAGCTTGGCGGGATCTATGGACACTGAAGCTTTCTTT. Amino acid sequence: CAGSLAGSMDTEAFF. The variable domain in full, completed from reference TRBV5-1 and TRBJ1-1, reads KAGVTQTPRYLIKTRGQQVTLSCSPISGHRSVSWYQQTPGQGLQFLFEYFSETQRNKGNFPGRFSGRQFSNSRSEMNVSTLELGDSALYLCAGSLAGSMDTEAFFGQGTRLTVV.

This clonotype was found a few times. V gene TRBV6-5 combines with J gene TRBJ2-5, with D unresolved. CDR1 MNHEY and CDR2 SVGAGI come from the germline V gene. Trimming cost V 6 bases and J 0 bases, with 11 bases left between them. CDR3 length: 14 residues. The CDR3 DNA reads as TGTGCCAGCAGCCCGATGGGCTACCAAGAGACCCAGTACTTC. Residues: CASSPMGYQETQYF.

This clonotype was counted ten times or more. The chain is built from TRBV20-1 and TRBJ1-1; 8 bases align to TRBD1. Germline V lookup: CDR1 DFQATT, CDR2 SNEGSKA (reference sequence). This CDR3 spans 15 amino acids. V was pared by 6 bases and J by 1 base, with 10 bases of the junction left unmatched. The CDR3 loop reads CSARSPDRGNTEAFF. The CDR3 nucleotides read TGCAGTGCCCGGTCCCCCGACAGGGGGAACACTGAAGCTTTCTTT.

As concerns this clonotype: This clone may be a read error of a much larger clone one base away. This chain joins TRBV5-1 and TRBJ2-2, with unresolved D. The CDR3 has 15 residues. Trimming removed 0 bases at V and 3 bases at J, with 9 bases between. The germline CDR1 and CDR2 sequences are SGHRS and YFSETQ. The CDR3 nucleotides are TGCGCCAGCAGCTTGGTTGCCGAGGACACCGGGGAGCTGTTTTTT. It encodes CASSLVAEDTGELFF. The whole variable domain, filled in from reference TRBV5-1 and TRBJ2-2, reads KAGVTQTPRYLIKTRGQQVTLSCSPISGHRSVSWYQQTPGQGLQFLFEYFSETQRNKGNFPGRFSGRQFSNSRSEMNVSTLELGDSALYLCASSLVAEDTGELFFGEGSRLTVL.

At least ten counts were recorded for this clonotype. The CDR3 sequence is CSVRTGTDQPQHF. The CDR3 region has the DNA TGCAGCGTTCGTACAGGTACCGATCAGCCCCAGCATTTT. The J gene is TRBJ1-5, the V gene TRBV29-1; a weak D match, TRBD1 (5 bases). CDR3 size: 13 residues. CDR1 is SQVTM, CDR2 ANQGSEA, per germline. The ends were cut back, 5 bases at V and 5 bases at J, with 13 bases in the middle.

This clonotype was detected only a few times. The V and J genes are TRBV18 and TRBJ2-3, with 8 nucleotides matching TRBD1. Germline V CDR1 and CDR2: KGHSH, LQKENI. The V gene end was trimmed by 3 bases and the J gene end by 5 bases; junction bases not matched to a gene: 4. The CDR3 totals 14 residues. CDR3 amino acids: CASSPGTGGDTQYF. CDR3 bases: TGTGCCAGCTCACCCGGGACAGGTGGAGATACGCAGTATTTT.

In its sample, this clonotype was seen a few times. The genes are TRBV24-1 and TRBJ2-1; 7 positions agree with TRBD2. The CDR3 is 16 amino acids. Germline lookup yields CDR1 KGHDR and CDR2 SFDVKD. V was pared by 0 bases and J by 6 bases, with 7 bases of the junction left unmatched. Written as DNA, the CDR3 is TGTGCCACCAGTGATTTGCAAGGGACGGGAGGCAATGAGCAGTTCTTC. It encodes CATSDLQGTGGNEQFF.

This clonotype was seen a handful of times. V gene TRBV18 combines with J gene TRBJ2-5; 8 nucleotides match TRBD1. This CDR3 region has 13 residues. Germline V gene sequence: CDR1 KGHSH, CDR2 LQKENI. V shed 3 bases and J 4 bases; nucleotides not matched to a gene: 1. Here the CDR3 reads CASSPGQGETQYF. The CDR3 DNA reads as TGTGCCAGCTCACCTGGACAGGGAGAGACCCAGTACTTC.

This clonotype came up a few times. The chain combines TRBV7-8 with TRBJ1-4; D perhaps matches TRBD1 (5 bases). This CDR3 is 13 amino acids long. The germline gives CDR1 SGHVS, CDR2 FQNEAQ. Trimming stripped 4 bases from V and 10 bases from J, with 13 bases between. The chain's CDR3 is CASSSDRGGKLFF. The CDR3 coding sequence is TGTGCCAGCAGCTCCGACAGAGGAGGAAAACTGTTTTTT.

This clonotype is labeled medium-sized. This chain connects TRBV9 to TRBJ1-1; D uncertain. There are 15 residues in the CDR3. V lost 6 bases to trimming and J lost 4 bases, with 19 bases between them. Germline CDR1 reads SGDLS; CDR2 reads YYNGEE. The CDR3 region is CASNYYWERATEAFF. CDR3 sequence (DNA): TGTGCCAGCAACTACTATTGGGAGCGGGCCACTGAAGCTTTCTTT.

Only a few counts were recorded for this clonotype. The chain couples TRBV5-1 to TRBJ1-1; D is perhaps TRBD1 (6 bases). The V gene lost 4 bases and the J gene lost 3 bases, with 16 bases spanning the gap. The CDR3 loop spans 15 amino acids. Germline CDR1 reads SGHRS; CDR2 reads YFSETQ. The CDR3 reads CASSPGGLKDTEAFF. CDR3 nucleotides: TGCGCCAGCAGCCCCGGGGGCCTAAAGGACACTGAAGCTTTCTTT.

In regard to this clonotype: Because it lacks the conserved phenylalanine or tryptophan at the end, this CDR3 is likely a read error. The chain joins TRBV11-2 to TRBJ2-7; D may be TRBD2 (5 bases). V was trimmed by 2 bases and J by 5 bases, leaving 19 bases between them. The germline gives CDR1 SGHAT, CDR2 FQNNGV. This CDR3 is 16 amino acids long. The chain's CDR3 is CASSLRRHTLGNEQYS. The CDR3 region has the DNA TGTGCCAGCAGCTTAAGGAGGCACACACTGGGGAACGAGCAGTACTCC.